Each of the 21 T cell receptor beta chains below was sequenced from the same sample in a study of cytomegalovirus exposure and HLA in healthy donors (dated by TCRdb to about 2017). The method behind the library was the immunoSEQ multiplex PCR assay. A mixture of 60 forward primers for TCR Vbeta segments and 13 reverse primers for TCR Jbeta segments was used in the multiplex PCR. TCRdb obtained this table from immuneACCESS and retained in-frame rearrangements with V and J assigned. These tables miss some clones; where compared with another copy, unresolved V genes account for less than half of the shortfall, and the remainder is unexplained. The sample records approximately 210,000 clones, about 83% of which are singletons. About 10% of the sample comes from the top ten. Sequencing was done on a sample of PBMCs. Every receptor here comes from a woman between 45 and 65 years old in good health and CMV-seropositive.

The chain carries TRBV2 and TRBJ1-1; no firm D call. This CDR3 spans 14 amino acids. From germline, CDR1 is SNHLY and CDR2 FYNNEI. V was cut by 6 bases and J by 1 base, with 12 bases left in between. The CDR3 sequence is CASRQSPENTEAFF. In DNA, the CDR3 is TGTGCCAGCAGACAGTCACCAGAGAACACTGAAGCTTTCTTT.

CDR3 amino acids: CASSERDRVGGYTF. The CDR3 region has the DNA TGTGCCAGCAGCGAGAGGGACAGGGTAGGAGGCTACACCTTC. The chain uses TRBV9 and TRBJ1-2, with 9 bases aligning to TRBD1. The V gene's germline CDR1 is SGDLS and CDR2 YYNGEE. There are 14 residues in the CDR3. J gave up 8 bases and V 3 bases, and 8 bases lay outside the gene matches. The full variable domain, with the rest looked up from reference TRBV9 and TRBJ1-2, is DSGVTQTPKHLITATGQRVTLRCSPRSGDLSVYWYQQSLDQGLQFLIQYYNGEERAKGNILERFSAQQFPDLHSELNLSSLELGDSALYFCASSERDRVGGYTFGSGTRLTVV.

This chain joins TRBV5-1 and TRBJ2-3; weak D call: TRBD1 (6 bases). Trimming cost V 0 bases and J 4 bases, with 12 bases left between them. In germline, CDR1 is SGHRS, CDR2 YFSETQ. The CDR3 spans 15 residues. The CDR3 nucleotides read TGCGCCAGCAGCTTGGTGCAGGGGTACGCAGATACGCAGTATTTT. The encoded protein is CASSLVQGYADTQYF.

This chain connects TRBV5-1 to TRBJ1-1; 9 nucleotides line up with TRBD1. J gave up 1 base and V 0 bases, and 1 base lay outside the gene matches. The CDR3 has 15 residues. Germline CDR1 reads SGHRS; CDR2 reads YFSETQ. The CDR3: CASSLGDRENTEAFF. The CDR3 nucleotides are TGCGCCAGCAGCTTGGGGGACAGGGAGAACACTGAAGCTTTCTTT.

This chain connects TRBV5-8 to TRBJ2-4, with 9 bases matching TRBD2. This CDR3 has 17 amino acids. Germline V gives CDR1 SGHTS, CDR2 YDEGEE. The J segment lost 8 bases and the V segment lost 5 bases, leaving 17 bases of the junction unmatched. The CDR3 region has the DNA TGTGCCAGCAGTTCCCTGTTAATAGCGGGGGCCCGGGACATTCAGTACTTC. Protein product: CASSSLLIAGARDIQYF.

J is TRBJ1-1 and V is TRBV7-9, with D possibly being TRBD1 (5 bases). The CDR3 consists of 13 residues. Per the germline V gene, CDR1 is SEHNR and CDR2 is FQNEAQ (reference sequence). Between the trimmed V and J ends, which lost 0 bases and 4 bases, there was a span of 6 bases. The CDR3 DNA is TGTGCCAGCAGCTTAGCAGGGGCCACTGAAGCTTTCTTT. Protein: CASSLAGATEAFF. Full variable domain (outside the CDR3, taken from reference TRBV7-9 and TRBJ1-1): DTGVSQNPRHKITKRGQNVTFRCDPISEHNRLYWYRQTLGQGPEFLTYFQNEAQLEKSRLLSDRFSAERPKGSFSTLEIQRTEQGDSAMYLCASSLAGATEAFFGQGTRLTVV.

V is TRBV9 and J is TRBJ2-5; 15 bases align to TRBD2. The CDR3 sequence is 16 residues long. The germline gives CDR1 SGDLS, CDR2 YYNGEE. V shed 3 bases and J 4 bases; nucleotides not matched to a gene: 4. The CDR3 nucleotides read TGTGCCAGCAGCGCCAGGACTAGCGGGGGGGCAGAGACCCAGTACTTC. Translated: CASSARTSGGAETQYF. The full variable domain, its missing parts supplied by reference TRBV9 and TRBJ2-5, is DSGVTQTPKHLITATGQRVTLRCSPRSGDLSVYWYQQSLDQGLQFLIQYYNGEERAKGNILERFSAQQFPDLHSELNLSSLELGDSALYFCASSARTSGGAETQYFGPGTRLLVL.

V is TRBV7-2 and J is TRBJ2-5, with 7 bases lining up with TRBD2. V shed 3 bases, J shed 2 bases, and the junction held 12 bases outside the gene matches. CDR1 is SGHTA, CDR2 FQGNSA, per germline. The CDR3 totals 17 residues. The CDR3 loop reads CASSLGRGSGQQETQYF. The CDR3 coding sequence is TGTGCCAGCAGCTTGGGACGAGGTAGCGGGCAGCAAGAGACCCAGTACTTC. Drawing the rest from reference TRBV7-2 and TRBJ2-5, the complete variable domain is GAGVSQSPSNKVTEKGKDVELRCDPISGHTALYWYRQSLGQGLEFLIYFQGNSAPDKSGLPSDRFSAERTGGSVSTLTIQRTQQEDSAVYLCASSLGRGSGQQETQYFGPGTRLLVL.

J is TRBJ2-3 and V is TRBV6-1; TRBD2 matches at 8 bases. The V gene end was trimmed by 3 bases and the J gene end by 0 bases; junction bases not matched to a gene: 2. CDR3 size: 15 residues. Germline V CDR1 and CDR2: MNHNS, SASEGT. The CDR3, as DNA: TGTGCCAGCAGTGAGGCTAGCGGGAGCACAGATACGCAGTATTTT. Protein sequence: CASSEASGSTDTQYF.

This clone occurred once. This rearrangement joins TRBV4-2 to TRBJ1-2, with TRBD1 as a possible D gene (6 bases). Trimming stripped 0 bases from V and 6 bases from J, with 20 bases between. This CDR3 region has 17 residues. Germline V gene sequence: CDR1 LGHNA, CDR2 YNFKEQ. CDR3 nucleotides: TGTGCCAGCAGCCAAGATTTTTGGGACACGGTAATGAATGGCTACACCTTC. It codes for CASSQDFWDTVMNGYTF.

The V and J genes are TRBV4-2 and TRBJ2-7, with 8 bases fitting TRBD2. CDR3 length equals 16 residues. The V segment lost 0 bases and the J segment 4 bases; nucleotides outside the gene matches: 8. Looked up from germline, CDR1 is LGHNA and CDR2 is YNFKEQ. CDR3 nucleotides: TGTGCCAGCAGCCAAGATGGACTAGCCAGACCATACGAGCAGTACTTC. Protein sequence: CASSQDGLARPYEQYF.

The genes are TRBV5-1 and TRBJ1-5, with D tentatively TRBD1 (5 bases). The V end was cut by 5 bases, the J end by 4 bases, with 10 bases between. The germline gives CDR1 SGHRS, CDR2 YFSETQ. This CDR3 is 13 amino acids long. This CDR3 is CASRQGLNQPQHF. The CDR3 coding sequence is TGCGCCAGCAGGCAGGGTCTTAATCAGCCCCAGCATTTT.

V and J are TRBV5-4 and TRBJ2-3, with TRBD2 identical over 7 bases. With 0 bases clipped from V and 0 bases from J, the junction kept 1 base outside the gene matches. Germline lookup yields CDR1 SGHNT and CDR2 YYREEE (reference sequence). This CDR3 is 15 amino acids long. In DNA, the CDR3 is TGTGCCAGCAGCTTGGATAGCGGGAGCACAGATACGCAGTATTTT. This sequence encodes CASSLDSGSTDTQYF.

The rearrangement uses TRBV6-6 and TRBJ2-7, with a weak D call TRBD1 (5 bases). V dropped 4 bases and J dropped 2 bases, with 9 bases sitting between them. Germline V gene data show CDR1 as MNHNY and CDR2 as SVGAGI (reference sequence). This CDR3 contains 13 residues. CDR3 coding DNA: TGTGCCAGCAGTTTGACAGTAACCTACGAGCAGTACTTC. It yields the protein CASSLTVTYEQYF.

The chain links TRBV12-5 to TRBJ1-1; 8 positions agree with TRBD1. V was clipped by 5 bases and J by 6 bases; unmatched bases: 20. The CDR3 runs 18 residues. Germline V gene sequence: CDR1 LGHNT, CDR2 FRNRAP. CDR3 loop: CASGLSLDRVYFGPEAFF. In DNA, the CDR3 is TGTGCTAGTGGTCTGTCGCTGGACAGGGTTTATTTCGGTCCTGAAGCTTTCTTT.

This chain joins TRBV6-6 and TRBJ2-1, with TRBD2 identical over 13 bases. This CDR3 is built from 16 residues. V was pared by 7 bases and J by 6 bases, with 9 bases of the junction left unmatched. Germline CDR1 is MNHNY and CDR2 is SVGAGI (reference sequence). For the CDR3, the DNA is TGTGCCAGCACTCCTATCAGGACTAGCGGGGGCAATGAGCAGTTCTTC. Its translation is CASTPIRTSGGNEQFF.

The rearrangement uses TRBV28 and TRBJ1-6, with D perhaps matching TRBD1 (5 bases). Germline-derived CDR1 and CDR2 are MDHEN and SYDVKM. This CDR3 is built from 14 residues. Trimming pared 2 bases from V and 9 bases from J, leaving 11 bases between. CDR3 amino acids: CASSLGRVPSPLHF. In nucleotides, the CDR3 is TGTGCCAGCAGTTTAGGCAGGGTACCTTCACCCCTCCACTTT. The full variable domain, its missing parts supplied by reference TRBV28 and TRBJ1-6, is DVKVTQSSRYLVKRTGEKVFLECVQDMDHENMFWYRQDPGLGLRLIYFSYDVKMKEKGDIPEGYSVSREKKERFSLILESASTNQTSMYLCASSLGRVPSPLHFGNGTRLTVT.

The chain carries TRBV9 and TRBJ2-7, with 7 positions matching TRBD1. CDR1 and CDR2 from the germline V gene are SGDLS and YYNGEE. The CDR3 has 16 residues. J lost 0 bases, V lost 5 bases, and 11 bases had no gene match. For the CDR3, the DNA is TGTGCCAGCAGGACTTCACAGGGGCCTACCTCCTACGAGCAGTACTTC. Translated: CASRTSQGPTSYEQYF.

The chain combines TRBV11-2 with TRBJ2-5; TRBD1 aligns across 8 bases. Germline V gene sequence: CDR1 SGHAT, CDR2 FQNNGV. The CDR3 extends over 14 amino acids. V lost 4 bases to trimming and J lost 5 bases; unmatched junction nucleotides: 6. CDR3 in amino acids: CASSYRTGHETQYF. CDR3 coding DNA: TGTGCCAGCAGCTATAGGACAGGGCACGAGACCCAGTACTTC.

V gene TRBV7-3 combines with J gene TRBJ2-5, with D possibly TRBD1 on 5 matching bases. Trimming left V 8 bases short and J 1 base short, with 11 bases between. Germline V CDR1 and CDR2: SGHTA, FQGTGA. This CDR3 spans 13 amino acids. The CDR3, as DNA: TGTGCCAGCGGTTCCAGGGCCCAAGAGACCCAGTACTTC. It specifies CASGSRAQETQYF.

The chain employs TRBV6-1 and TRBJ2-2; perhaps TRBD2 as D (6 bases). The CDR3 has 13 residues. Looked up from germline, CDR1 is MNHNS and CDR2 is SASEGT. The V end was cut by 7 bases, the J end by 4 bases, with 10 bases between. As DNA, the CDR3 is TGTGCCAGCAAGGGGAGGACCACCGGGGAGCTGTTTTTT. Protein sequence: CASKGRTTGELFF.